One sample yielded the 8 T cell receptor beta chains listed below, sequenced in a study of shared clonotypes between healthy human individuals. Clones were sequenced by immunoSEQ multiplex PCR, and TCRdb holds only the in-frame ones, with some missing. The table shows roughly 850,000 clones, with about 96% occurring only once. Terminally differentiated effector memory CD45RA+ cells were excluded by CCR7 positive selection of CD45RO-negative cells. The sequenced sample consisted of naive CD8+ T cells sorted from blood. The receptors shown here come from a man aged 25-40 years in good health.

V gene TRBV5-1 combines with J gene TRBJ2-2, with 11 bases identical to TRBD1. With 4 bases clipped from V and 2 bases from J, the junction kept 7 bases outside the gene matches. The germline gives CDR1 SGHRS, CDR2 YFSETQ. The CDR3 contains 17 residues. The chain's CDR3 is CASSTPGQGANTGELFF. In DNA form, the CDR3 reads TGCGCCAGCAGCACGCCTGGACAGGGGGCTAACACCGGGGAGCTGTTTTTT.

CDR3 protein: CASSRTGGNTIYF. The CDR3 DNA reads as TGTGCCAGCAGCCGGACAGGAGGAAACACCATATATTTT. The rearrangement joins TRBV14 to TRBJ1-3; 7 nucleotides match TRBD1. The J segment lost 4 bases and the V segment lost 4 bases, leaving 1 base of the junction unmatched. The CDR3 totals 13 residues. Per the germline V gene, CDR1 is SGHDN and CDR2 is FVKESK.

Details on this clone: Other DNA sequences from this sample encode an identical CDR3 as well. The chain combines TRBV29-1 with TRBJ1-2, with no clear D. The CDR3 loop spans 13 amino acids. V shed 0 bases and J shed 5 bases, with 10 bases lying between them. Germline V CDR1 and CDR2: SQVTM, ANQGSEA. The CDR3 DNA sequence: TGCAGCGTTGAAGATAGGGCCTATTATGGCTACACCTTC. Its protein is CSVEDRAYYGYTF.

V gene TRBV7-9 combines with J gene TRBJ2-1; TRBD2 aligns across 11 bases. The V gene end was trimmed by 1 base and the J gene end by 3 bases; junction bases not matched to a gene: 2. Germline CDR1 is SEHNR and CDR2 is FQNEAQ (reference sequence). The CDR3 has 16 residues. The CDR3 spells CASSLVGTSGYNEQFF. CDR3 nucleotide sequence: TGTGCCAGCAGCTTAGTCGGGACTAGCGGCTACAATGAGCAGTTCTTC. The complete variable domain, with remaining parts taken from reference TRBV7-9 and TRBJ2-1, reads DTGVSQNPRHKITKRGQNVTFRCDPISEHNRLYWYRQTLGQGPEFLTYFQNEAQLEKSRLLSDRFSAERPKGSFSTLEIQRTEQGDSAMYLCASSLVGTSGYNEQFFGPGTRLTVL.

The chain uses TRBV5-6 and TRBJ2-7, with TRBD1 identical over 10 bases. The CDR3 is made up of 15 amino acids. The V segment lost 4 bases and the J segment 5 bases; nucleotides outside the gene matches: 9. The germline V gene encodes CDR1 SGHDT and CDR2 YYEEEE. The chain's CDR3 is CASSQPGQGWDEQYF. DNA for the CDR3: TGTGCCAGCAGCCAACCGGGACAGGGGTGGGACGAGCAGTACTTC.

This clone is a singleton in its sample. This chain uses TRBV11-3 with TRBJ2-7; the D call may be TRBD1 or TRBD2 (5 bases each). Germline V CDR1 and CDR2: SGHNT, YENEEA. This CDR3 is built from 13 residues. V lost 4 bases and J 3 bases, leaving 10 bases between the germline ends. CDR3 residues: CASSSGPHYEQYF. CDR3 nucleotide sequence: TGTGCCAGCAGCTCGGGACCGCACTACGAGCAGTACTTC. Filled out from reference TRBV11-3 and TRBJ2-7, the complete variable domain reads EAGVVQSPRYKIIEKKQPVAFWCNPISGHNTLYWYLQNLGQGPELLIRYENEEAVDDSQLPKDRFSAERLKGVDSTLKIQPAELGDSAVYLCASSSGPHYEQYFGPGTRLTVT.

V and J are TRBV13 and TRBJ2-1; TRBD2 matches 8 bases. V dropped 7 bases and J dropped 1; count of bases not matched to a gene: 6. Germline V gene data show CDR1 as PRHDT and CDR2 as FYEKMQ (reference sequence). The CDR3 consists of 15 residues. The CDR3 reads CASTSGLGSYNEQFF. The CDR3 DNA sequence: TGTGCCAGCACCTCGGGACTAGGGTCCTACAATGAGCAGTTCTTC.

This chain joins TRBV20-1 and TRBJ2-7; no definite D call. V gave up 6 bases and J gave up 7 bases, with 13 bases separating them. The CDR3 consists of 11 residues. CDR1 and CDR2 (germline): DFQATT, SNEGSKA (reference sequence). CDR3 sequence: CSAQKMGEQYF. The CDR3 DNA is TGCAGTGCCCAAAAAATGGGGGAGCAGTACTTC.